This T cell receptor beta chain came from a study of lymphopenia after photon versus proton radiotherapy. About this clone: Its antigen is not known.

This CDR3 is 15 amino acids long. Looked up from germline, CDR1 is SEHNR and CDR2 is FQNEAQ (reference sequence). J was trimmed by 7 bases and V by 6 bases; bases with no gene match: 13. General observations from the study: After the lymphocyte nadir, photon-treated repertoires showed oligoclonal expansion, especially of CD8+ Temra cells. Survival link was tested only in deceased patients; proton benefit remains a possibility. Larger post-nadir TCR diversity loss correlated inversely with survival in deceased patients. Under photons, naive T cells and diversity fell while effector/memory populations rose.

The method was immunoSEQ multiplex PCR; TCRdb's version includes in-frame clones alone and lacks a portion of them. The sample has approximately 62,000 clones; less than 85% are singletons. The rearrangement links TRBV7-9 to TRBJ2-7, with 9 bases identical to TRBD2. Sequenced material: peripheral blood, taken from a patient treated with proton-based radiotherapy. This sequence was found in a man aged 60 to 69 with pancreatic cancer. This chain's CDR3 is CASSNEREAFYEQYF. CDR3 nucleotides: TGTGCCAGCAGTAACGAGCGGGAGGCTTTTTATGAGCAGTACTTC.